This TCR beta chain was obtained from a study of cytomegalovirus exposure and HLA in healthy donors. The ends were cut back, 1 base at V and 3 bases at J, with 19 bases in the middle. Looked up from germline, CDR1 is SGHDN and CDR2 is FVKESK. The CDR3 loop spans 17 amino acids. The PCR was carried out with 60 Vbeta primers and 13 Jbeta primers. Sequencing was performed with immunoSEQ multiplex PCR; in TCRdb, only in-frame clones are kept and a portion is missing. This repertoire shows approximately 170,000 clones, roughly 85% found once; its top ten account for 1%. Study-wide points: TCR beta sequences reportedly predicted most subjects' HLA-A and HLA-B alleles accurately. In vitro confirmation showed a few CMV-associated chains to be CMV antigen specific.

This clone was detected once. The antigen remains undetermined. The chain uses TRBV14 and TRBJ2-7; tentative D call: TRBD2 (5 bases). This TCR derives from a boy aged 2 to 10 in good health and CMV-seronegative. Source material: PBMCs. CDR3 region: CASSQGGFGGRNYEQYV. DNA of the CDR3: TGTGCCAGCAGCCAAGGAGGGTTTGGTGGCAGGAACTACGAGCAGTACGTC.